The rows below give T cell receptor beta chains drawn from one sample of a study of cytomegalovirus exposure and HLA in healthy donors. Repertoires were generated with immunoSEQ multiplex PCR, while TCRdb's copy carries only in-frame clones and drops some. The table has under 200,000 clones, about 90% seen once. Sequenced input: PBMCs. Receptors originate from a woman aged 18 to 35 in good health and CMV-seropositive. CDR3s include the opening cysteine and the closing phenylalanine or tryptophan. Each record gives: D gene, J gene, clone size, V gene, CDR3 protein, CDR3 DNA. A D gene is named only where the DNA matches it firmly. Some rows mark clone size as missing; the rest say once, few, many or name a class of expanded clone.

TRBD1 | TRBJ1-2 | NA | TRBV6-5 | CASSYDRAPYGYTF | TGTGCCAGCAGTTACGACAGGGCCCCCTATGGCTACACCTTC
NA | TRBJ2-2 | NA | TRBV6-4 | CASSDSPPTGELFF | TGTGCCAGCAGTGACTCTCCCCCAACCGGGGAGCTGTTTTTT
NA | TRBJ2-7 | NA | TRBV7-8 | CASTQGGVLGEQYF | TGTGCCAGCACCCAGGGTGGGGTACTGGGGGAGCAGTACTTC
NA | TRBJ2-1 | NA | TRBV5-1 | CASSLEGRDVYNEQFF | TGCGCCAGCAGCTTGGAAGGCAGGGATGTCTACAATGAGCAGTTCTTC
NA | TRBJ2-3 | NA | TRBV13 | CASSAAGFPDTQYF | TGTGCCAGCAGCGCGGCAGGGTTCCCAGATACGCAGTATTTT
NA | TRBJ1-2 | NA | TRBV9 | CASERTAGYGYTF | TGTGCCAGCGAGAGGACAGCCGGCTATGGCTACACCTTC
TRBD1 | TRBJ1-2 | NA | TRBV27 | CASRPDRARNYGYTF | TGTGCCAGCAGACCCGACAGGGCACGTAACTATGGCTACACCTTC
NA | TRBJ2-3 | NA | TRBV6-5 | CASSYSWESTDTQYF | TGTGCCAGCAGTTACTCGTGGGAGAGCACAGATACGCAGTATTTT
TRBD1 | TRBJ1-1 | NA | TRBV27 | CASSLGTGFDTEAFF | TGTGCCAGCAGTTTAGGGACAGGGTTTGACACTGAAGCTTTCTTT
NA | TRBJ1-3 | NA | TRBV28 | CASSSPGSGNTIYF | TGTGCCAGCAGTTCCCCGGGCTCTGGAAACACCATATATTTT
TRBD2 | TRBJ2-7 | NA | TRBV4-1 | CASSQSSSGGHEQYF | TGCGCCAGCAGCCAATCGTCTAGCGGGGGGCACGAGCAGTACTTC
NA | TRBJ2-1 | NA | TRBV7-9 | CASSLRGRANNEQFF | TGTGCCAGCAGCTTGCGTGGCAGGGCTAACAATGAGCAGTTCTTC
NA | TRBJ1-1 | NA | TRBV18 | CASSPQGPGSNTEAFF | TGTGCCAGCTCACCACAGGGGCCCGGGTCGAACACTGAAGCTTTCTTT
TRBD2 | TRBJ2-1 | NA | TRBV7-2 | CASSPRTSGLYNEQFF | TGTGCCAGCAGCCCCCGGACTAGCGGACTTTACAATGAGCAGTTCTTC
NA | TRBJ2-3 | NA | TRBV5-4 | CASSLRSSTRDTQYF | TGTGCCAGCAGCTTGCGCTCTAGTACTAGAGATACGCAGTATTTT
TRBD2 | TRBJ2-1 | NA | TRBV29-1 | CSVGMVAGGLVDEQFF | TGCAGCGTTGGGATGGTGGCGGGAGGGCTGGTTGATGAGCAGTTCTTC
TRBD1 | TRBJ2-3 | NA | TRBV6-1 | CASSRTGTGTDTQYF | TGTGCCAGCAGTCGTACCGGGACAGGCACAGATACGCAGTATTTT
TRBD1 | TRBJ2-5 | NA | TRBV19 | CASGGRGRIVETQYF | TGTGCCAGTGGAGGTAGGGGGCGAATTGTGGAGACCCAGTACTTC
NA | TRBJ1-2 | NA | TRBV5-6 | CASSLEGGGYYGYTF | TGTGCCAGCAGCTTGGAAGGCGGGGGTTACTATGGCTACACCTTC
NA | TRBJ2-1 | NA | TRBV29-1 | CSVDRYGEQFF | TGCAGCGTTGATCGCTACGGTGAGCAGTTCTTC
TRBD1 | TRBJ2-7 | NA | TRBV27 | CASSRQGSSYEQYF | TGTGCCAGCAGTCGACAGGGGAGCTCCTACGAGCAGTACTTC
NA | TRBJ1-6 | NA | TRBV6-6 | CASSEGDTDSPLHF | TGTGCCAGCAGCGAGGGGGACACCGATTCACCCCTCCACTTT
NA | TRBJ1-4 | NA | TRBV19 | CASSLQGGNEKLFF | TGTGCCAGTAGCCTACAGGGAGGGAATGAAAAACTGTTTTTT
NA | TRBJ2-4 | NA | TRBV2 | CASREPRGSKNIQYF | TGTGCCAGCAGAGAGCCCAGGGGATCCAAAAACATTCAGTACTTC
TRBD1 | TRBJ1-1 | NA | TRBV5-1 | CASSLLTGGGGTEAFF | TGCGCCAGCAGCTTGCTAACAGGGGGCGGTGGCACTGAAGCTTTCTTT
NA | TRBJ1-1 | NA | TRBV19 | CASSVTTGVEAFF | TGTGCCAGTAGCGTCACTACGGGGGTTGAAGCTTTCTTT
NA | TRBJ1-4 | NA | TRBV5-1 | CASSLEAGREGTNEKLFF | TGCGCCAGCAGCTTGGAAGCAGGGCGAGAAGGAACTAATGAAAAACTGTTTTTT
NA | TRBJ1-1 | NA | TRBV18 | CASSDRKMNTEAFF | TGTGCCAGCTCAGACAGGAAAATGAACACTGAAGCTTTCTTT
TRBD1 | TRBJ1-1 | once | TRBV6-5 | CASRQGAYTEAFF | TGTGCCAGCAGACAGGGGGCGTACACTGAAGCTTTCTTT
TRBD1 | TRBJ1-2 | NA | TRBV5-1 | CASSVGDREYGYTF | TGCGCCAGCAGCGTGGGAGACAGGGAATATGGCTACACCTTC
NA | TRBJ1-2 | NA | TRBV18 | CASSTLSGASYGYTF | TGTGCCAGCTCAACCTTATCTGGGGCTAGCTATGGCTACACCTTC
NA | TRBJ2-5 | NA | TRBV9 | CASSTTGAQETQYF | TGTGCCAGCAGCACCACAGGAGCACAAGAGACCCAGTACTTC
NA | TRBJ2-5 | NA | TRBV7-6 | CASSPKRFQETQYF | TGTGCCAGCAGCCCGAAGCGGTTCCAAGAGACCCAGTACTTC